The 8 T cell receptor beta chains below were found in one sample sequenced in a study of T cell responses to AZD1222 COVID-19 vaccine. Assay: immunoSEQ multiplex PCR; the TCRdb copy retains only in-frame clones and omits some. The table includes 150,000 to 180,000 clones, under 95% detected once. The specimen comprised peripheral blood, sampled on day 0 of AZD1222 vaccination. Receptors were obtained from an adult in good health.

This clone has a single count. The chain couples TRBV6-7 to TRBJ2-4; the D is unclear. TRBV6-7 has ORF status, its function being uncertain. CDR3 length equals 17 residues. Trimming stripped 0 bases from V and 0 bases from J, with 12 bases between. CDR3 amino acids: CASSYSPGRLAKNIQYF. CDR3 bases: TGTGCCAGCAGTTACTCTCCCGGAAGACTAGCCAAAAACATTCAGTACTTC.

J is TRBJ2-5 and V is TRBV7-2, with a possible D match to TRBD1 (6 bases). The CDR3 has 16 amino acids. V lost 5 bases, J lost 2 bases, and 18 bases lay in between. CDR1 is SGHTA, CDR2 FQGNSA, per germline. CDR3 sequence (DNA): TGTGCCAGCAGCCCAGGGGTGGGCAGTCGGCAAGAGACCCAGTACTTC. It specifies CASSPGVGSRQETQYF.

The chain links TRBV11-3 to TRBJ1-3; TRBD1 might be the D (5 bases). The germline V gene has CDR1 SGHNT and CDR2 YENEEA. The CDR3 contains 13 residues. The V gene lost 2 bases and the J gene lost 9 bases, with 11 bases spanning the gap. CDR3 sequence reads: CASSLQGGATIYF. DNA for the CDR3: TGTGCCAGCAGCTTACAGGGAGGTGCCACCATATATTTT.

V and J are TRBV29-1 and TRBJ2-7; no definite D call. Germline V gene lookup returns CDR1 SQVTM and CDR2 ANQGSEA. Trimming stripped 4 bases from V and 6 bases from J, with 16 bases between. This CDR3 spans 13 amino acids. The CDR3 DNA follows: TGCAGCGTTGGCACAGATCCTTTCCGCGAGCAGTACTTC. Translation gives CSVGTDPFREQYF.

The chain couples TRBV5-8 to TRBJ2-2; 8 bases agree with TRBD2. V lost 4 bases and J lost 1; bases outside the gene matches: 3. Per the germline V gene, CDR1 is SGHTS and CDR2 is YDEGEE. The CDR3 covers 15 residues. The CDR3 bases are TGTGCCAGCAGCACCGGGACTAGGAACACCGGGGAGCTGTTTTTT. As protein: CASSTGTRNTGELFF.

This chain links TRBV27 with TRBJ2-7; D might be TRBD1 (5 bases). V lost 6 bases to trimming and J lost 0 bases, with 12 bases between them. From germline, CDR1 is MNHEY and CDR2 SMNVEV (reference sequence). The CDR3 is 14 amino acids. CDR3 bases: TGTGCCAGCAGCAAACAGGTACTCTCCTACGAGCAGTACTTC. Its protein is CASSKQVLSYEQYF.

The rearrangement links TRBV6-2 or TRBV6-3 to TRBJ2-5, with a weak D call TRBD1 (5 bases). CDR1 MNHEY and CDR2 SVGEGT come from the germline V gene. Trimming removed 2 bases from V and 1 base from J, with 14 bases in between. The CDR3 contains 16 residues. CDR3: CASSYPLGALQETQYF. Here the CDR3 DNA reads TGTGCCAGCAGTTACCCCCTTGGGGCCCTCCAAGAGACCCAGTACTTC.

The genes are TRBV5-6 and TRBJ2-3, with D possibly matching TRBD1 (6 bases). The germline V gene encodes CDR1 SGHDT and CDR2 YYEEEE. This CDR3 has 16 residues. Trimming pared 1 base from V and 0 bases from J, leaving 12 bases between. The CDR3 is CASSLLGGASTDTQYF. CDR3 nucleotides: TGTGCCAGCAGCTTGTTAGGGGGAGCTAGCACAGATACGCAGTATTTT.